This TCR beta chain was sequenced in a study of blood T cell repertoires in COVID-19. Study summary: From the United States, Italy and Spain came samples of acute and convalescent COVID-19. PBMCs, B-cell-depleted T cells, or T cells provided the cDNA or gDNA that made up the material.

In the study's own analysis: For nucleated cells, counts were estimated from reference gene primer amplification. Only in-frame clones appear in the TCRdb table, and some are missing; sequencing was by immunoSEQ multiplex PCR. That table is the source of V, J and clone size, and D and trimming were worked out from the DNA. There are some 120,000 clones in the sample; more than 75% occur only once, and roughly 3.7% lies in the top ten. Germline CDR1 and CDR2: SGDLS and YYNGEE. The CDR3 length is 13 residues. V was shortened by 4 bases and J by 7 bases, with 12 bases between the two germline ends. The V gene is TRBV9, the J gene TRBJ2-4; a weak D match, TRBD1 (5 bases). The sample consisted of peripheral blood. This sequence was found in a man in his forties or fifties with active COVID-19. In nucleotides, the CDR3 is TGTGCCAGCAGCAAACCAGGGTTGAACATTCAGTACTTC. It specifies CASSKPGLNIQYF.